Listed here are 11 T cell receptor beta chains from one sample, sequenced in a study of cytomegalovirus exposure and HLA in healthy donors. The PCR was carried out with 60 Vbeta primers and 13 Jbeta primers. Libraries were prepared by immunoSEQ multiplex PCR; TCRdb keeps only in-frame clonotypes and omits some of them. Here the sample spans 150,000 to 200,000 clones, about 79% being singletons. Sequencing was done on a sample of PBMCs. Receptors originate from a boy between 2 and 10 years old in good health and CMV-seronegative.

This clone was seen only once. The chain recombines TRBV29-1 with TRBJ2-7, with D possibly TRBD2 on 6 matching bases. Per the germline V gene, CDR1 is SQVTM and CDR2 is ANQGSEA. This CDR3 is 14 amino acids long. V was pared by 4 bases and J by 3 bases, with 16 bases between. CDR3 sequence reads: CSVALGTGDYEQYF. The CDR3, as DNA: TGCAGCGTTGCCCTCGGGACGGGAGACTACGAGCAGTACTTC.

This clone came up a few times. The chain couples TRBV6-1 to TRBJ2-3; TRBD2 aligns across 10 bases. The length of the CDR3 is 14 residues. V trimming: 8 bases; J trimming: 1 base; junction bases outside the gene matches: 3. Per the germline V gene, CDR1 is MNHNS and CDR2 is SASEGT. The CDR3 sequence: CASSGTSGTDTQYF. The CDR3 region has the DNA TGTGCCAGCTCCGGGACTAGCGGCACAGATACGCAGTATTTT.

Only one count was recorded for this clone. The chain uses TRBV6-5 and TRBJ2-7; no clear D. The ends were cut back, 6 bases at V and 0 bases at J, with 12 bases in the middle. The CDR3 contains 14 residues. CDR1 and CDR2 from the germline V gene are MNHEY and SVGAGI. The CDR3 coding sequence is TGTGCCAGCAGCCTTTTCCAGGACTCCTACGAGCAGTACTTC. Protein product: CASSLFQDSYEQYF.

The genes are TRBV18 and TRBJ1-1; the match to TRBD1 covers 7 bases. The CDR3 sequence is 17 residues long. The germline gives CDR1 KGHSH, CDR2 LQKENI. With V trimmed by 5 bases and J by 0 bases, 12 bases remained unmatched. The CDR3 DNA reads as TGTGCCAGCTCAACCGAGGCAGGGGGGCCTCTGAACACTGAAGCTTTCTTT. As protein: CASSTEAGGPLNTEAFF.

CDR3 nucleotide sequence: TGTGCCAGCAGCAAAGCAACAGGGGGAGGGGACACTGAAGCTTTCTTT. As protein: CASSKATGGGDTEAFF. The V gene is TRBV21-1, the J gene TRBJ1-1; the D segment call TRBD1 is taken from the table without a DNA check. TRBV21-1 is marked as a pseudogene. This CDR3 has 16 amino acids.

This chain links TRBV27 with TRBJ2-1; the D gene is possibly TRBD2 (6 bases). The V and J ends lost 6 bases and 2 bases respectively, with 8 bases between them. The CDR3 is 13 amino acids. Germline-derived CDR1 and CDR2 are MNHEY and SMNVEV (reference sequence). This chain's CDR3 is CASRRLAYNEQFF. Written as DNA, the CDR3 is TGTGCCAGCAGGAGACTAGCCTACAATGAGCAGTTCTTC.

This clone was picked up a small number of times. The chain joins TRBV6-6 to TRBJ1-1; D is unresolved. The ends were cut back, 4 bases at V and 0 bases at J, with 9 bases in the middle. Germline V lookup: CDR1 MNHNY, CDR2 SVGAGI (reference sequence). The CDR3 consists of 14 residues. The CDR3 here is CASSFYGVNTEAFF. In DNA form, the CDR3 reads TGTGCCAGCAGTTTTTACGGGGTGAACACTGAAGCTTTCTTT.

The chain combines TRBV27 with TRBJ1-1; D is unclear. From germline, CDR1 is MNHEY and CDR2 SMNVEV (reference sequence). Trimming took 6 bases from V and 2 from J, leaving 10 bases between them. The CDR3 length is 13 residues. The CDR3 region is CASRDGSNTEAFF. As DNA, the CDR3 is TGTGCCAGCAGAGACGGGAGTAACACTGAAGCTTTCTTT.

The V and J genes are TRBV15 and TRBJ2-7, with TRBD1 matching over 10 bases. CDR1 is LNHNV, CDR2 YYDKDF, per germline (reference sequence). The CDR3 is 17 residues long. V lost 4 bases and J lost 5; bases outside the gene matches: 14. The CDR3 coding sequence is TGTGCCACCAGCAATCAGCGAGACAGGGGGCGCGGCCACGAGCAGTACTTC. Amino acid sequence: CATSNQRDRGRGHEQYF.

This clone was detected only a few times. This chain uses TRBV4-1 with TRBJ1-1; D is possibly TRBD1 (5 bases). The V end was cut by 3 bases, the J end by 6 bases, with 14 bases between. CDR1 MGHRA and CDR2 YSYEKL come from the germline V gene. The CDR3 is 14 residues long. The CDR3 nucleotides are TGCGCCAGCAGCCAGGCAGGGCCTTACCCTGAAGCTTTCTTT. Its translation is CASSQAGPYPEAFF.

This clone has just a few counts. The chain combines TRBV7-9 with TRBJ1-2; 7 nucleotides agree with TRBD1. V was pared by 2 bases and J by 3 bases, with 0 bases of the junction left unmatched. Germline lookup yields CDR1 SEHNR and CDR2 FQNEAQ (reference sequence). The CDR3 length is 13 residues. The chain's CDR3 is CASSLQGDYGYTF. The CDR3 DNA follows: TGTGCCAGCAGCTTACAGGGGGACTATGGCTACACCTTC.